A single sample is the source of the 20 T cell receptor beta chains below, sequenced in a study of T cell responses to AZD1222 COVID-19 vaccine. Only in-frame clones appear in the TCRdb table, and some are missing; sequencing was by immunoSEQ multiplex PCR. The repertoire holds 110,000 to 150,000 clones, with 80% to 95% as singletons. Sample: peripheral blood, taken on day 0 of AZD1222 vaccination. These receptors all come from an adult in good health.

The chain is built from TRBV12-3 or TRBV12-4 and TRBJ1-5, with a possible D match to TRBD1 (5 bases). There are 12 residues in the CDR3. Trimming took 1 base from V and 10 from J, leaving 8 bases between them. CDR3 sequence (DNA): TGTGCCAGCAGTTTAGGGGGCCCACCCCAGCATTTT. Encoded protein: CASSLGGPPQHF.

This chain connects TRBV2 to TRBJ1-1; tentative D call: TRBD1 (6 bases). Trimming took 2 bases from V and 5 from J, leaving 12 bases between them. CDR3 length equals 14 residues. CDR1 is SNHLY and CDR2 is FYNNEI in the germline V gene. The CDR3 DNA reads TGTGCCAGCAGTGAATACAGGGCGAGGACTGAAGCTTTCTTT. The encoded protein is CASSEYRARTEAFF.

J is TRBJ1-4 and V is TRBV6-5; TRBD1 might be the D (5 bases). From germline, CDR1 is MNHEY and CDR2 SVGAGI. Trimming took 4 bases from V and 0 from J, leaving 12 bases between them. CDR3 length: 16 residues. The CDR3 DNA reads TGTGCCAGCAGTTCCCGACAGTATGCAACTAATGAAAAACTGTTTTTT. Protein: CASSSRQYATNEKLFF.

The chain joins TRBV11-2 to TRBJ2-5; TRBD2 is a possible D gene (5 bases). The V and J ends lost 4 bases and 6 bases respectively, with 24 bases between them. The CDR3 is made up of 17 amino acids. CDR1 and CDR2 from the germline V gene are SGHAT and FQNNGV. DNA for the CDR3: TGTGCCAGCAGCTCTATTTCGAATCGGGGTTTGGGGAAGACCCAGTACTTC. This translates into CASSSISNRGLGKTQYF.

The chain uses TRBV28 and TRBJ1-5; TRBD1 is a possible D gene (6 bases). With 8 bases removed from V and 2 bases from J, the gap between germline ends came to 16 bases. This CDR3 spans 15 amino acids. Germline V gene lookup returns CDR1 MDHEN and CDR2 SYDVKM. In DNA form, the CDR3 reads TGTGCCAGCGCTCCGCTAGGGGGTCGCAATCAGCCCCAGCATTTT. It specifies CASAPLGGRNQPQHF.

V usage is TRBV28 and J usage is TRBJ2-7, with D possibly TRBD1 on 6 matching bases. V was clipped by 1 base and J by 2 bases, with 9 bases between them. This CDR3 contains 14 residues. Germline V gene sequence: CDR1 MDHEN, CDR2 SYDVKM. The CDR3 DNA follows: TGTGCCAGCAGTTTATCGACAGGAACCTACGAGCAGTACTTC. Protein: CASSLSTGTYEQYF.

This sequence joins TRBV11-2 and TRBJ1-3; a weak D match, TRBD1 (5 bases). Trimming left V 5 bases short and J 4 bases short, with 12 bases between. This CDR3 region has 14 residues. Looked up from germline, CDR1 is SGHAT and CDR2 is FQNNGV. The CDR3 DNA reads TGTGCCAGCAGCCGGACATCGTTCGGAAACACCATATATTTT. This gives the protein CASSRTSFGNTIYF.

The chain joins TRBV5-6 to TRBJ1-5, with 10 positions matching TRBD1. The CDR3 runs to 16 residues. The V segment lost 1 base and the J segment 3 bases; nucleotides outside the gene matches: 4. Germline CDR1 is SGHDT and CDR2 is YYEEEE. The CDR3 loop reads CASSLSGQGPNQPQHF. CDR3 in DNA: TGTGCCAGCAGCTTGTCGGGACAGGGGCCCAATCAGCCCCAGCATTTT.

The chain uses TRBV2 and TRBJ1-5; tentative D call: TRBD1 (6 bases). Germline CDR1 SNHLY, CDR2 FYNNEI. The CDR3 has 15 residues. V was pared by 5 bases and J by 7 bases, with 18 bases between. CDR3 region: CASSPPGGAGQPQHF. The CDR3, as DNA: TGTGCCAGCAGTCCTCCCGGGGGCGCGGGGCAGCCCCAGCATTTT.

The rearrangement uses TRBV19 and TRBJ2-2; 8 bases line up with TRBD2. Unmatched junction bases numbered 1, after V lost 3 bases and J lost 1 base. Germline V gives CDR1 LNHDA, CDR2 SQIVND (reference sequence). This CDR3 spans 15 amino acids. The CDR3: CASSMGTRNTGELFF. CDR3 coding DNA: TGTGCCAGTAGTATGGGGACTAGGAACACCGGGGAGCTGTTTTTT.

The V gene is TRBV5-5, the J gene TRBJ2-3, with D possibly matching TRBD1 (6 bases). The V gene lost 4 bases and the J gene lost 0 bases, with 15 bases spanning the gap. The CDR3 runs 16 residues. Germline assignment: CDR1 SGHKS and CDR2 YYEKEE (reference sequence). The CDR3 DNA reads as TGTGCCAGCAGCCCTATTACAGGGTTTAGCACAGATACGCAGTATTTT. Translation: CASSPITGFSTDTQYF. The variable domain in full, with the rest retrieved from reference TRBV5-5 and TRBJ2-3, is DAGVTQSPTHLIKTRGQQVTLRCSPISGHKSVSWYQQVLGQGPQFIFQYYEKEERGRGNFPDRFSARQFPNYSSELNVNALLLGDSALYLCASSPITGFSTDTQYFGPGTRLTVL.

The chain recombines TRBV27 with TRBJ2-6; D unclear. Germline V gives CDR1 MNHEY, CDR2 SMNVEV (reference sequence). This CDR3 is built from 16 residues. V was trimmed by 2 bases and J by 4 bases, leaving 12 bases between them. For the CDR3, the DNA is TGTGCCAGCAGTTTAGGCACCTCGTCGGGGGCCAACGTCCTGACTTTC. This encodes CASSLGTSSGANVLTF. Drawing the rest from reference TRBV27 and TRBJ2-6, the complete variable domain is EAQVTQNPRYLITVTGKKLTVTCSQNMNHEYMSWYRQDPGLGLRQIYYSMNVEVTDKGDVPEGYKVSRKEKRNFPLILESPSPNQTSLYFCASSLGTSSGANVLTFGAGSRLTVL.

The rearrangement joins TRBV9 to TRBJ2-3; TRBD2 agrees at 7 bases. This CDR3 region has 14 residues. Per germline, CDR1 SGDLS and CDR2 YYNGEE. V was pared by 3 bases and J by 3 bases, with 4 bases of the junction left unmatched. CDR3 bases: TGTGCCAGCAGCGGGAGCGGGATTACAGATACGCAGTATTTT. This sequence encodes CASSGSGITDTQYF.

The CDR3 sequence is CASSLTGDGYTF. The CDR3 DNA reads as TGTGCCAGCAGCCTGACAGGGGATGGCTACACCTTC. This chain links TRBV3-1 (or the pseudogene TRBV3-2) with TRBJ1-2; 8 bases agree with TRBD1. The CDR3 is 12 amino acids. CDR1 LGHDT and CDR2 YNNKEL come from the germline V gene (reference sequence). Trimming took 4 bases from V and 6 from J; bases not matched to a gene: 1.

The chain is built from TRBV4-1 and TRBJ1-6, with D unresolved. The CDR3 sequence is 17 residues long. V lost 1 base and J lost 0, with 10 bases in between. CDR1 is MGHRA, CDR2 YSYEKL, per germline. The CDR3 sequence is CASSQGSTSSYNSPLHF. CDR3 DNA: TGCGCCAGCAGCCAAGGGTCGACTAGCTCCTATAATTCACCCCTCCACTTT.

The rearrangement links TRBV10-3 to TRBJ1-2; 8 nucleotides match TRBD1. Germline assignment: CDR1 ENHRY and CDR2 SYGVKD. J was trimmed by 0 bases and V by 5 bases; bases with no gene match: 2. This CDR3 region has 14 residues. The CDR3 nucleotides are TGTGCCATCAGTAGACAGGGGACTAACTATGGCTACACCTTC. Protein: CAISRQGTNYGYTF.

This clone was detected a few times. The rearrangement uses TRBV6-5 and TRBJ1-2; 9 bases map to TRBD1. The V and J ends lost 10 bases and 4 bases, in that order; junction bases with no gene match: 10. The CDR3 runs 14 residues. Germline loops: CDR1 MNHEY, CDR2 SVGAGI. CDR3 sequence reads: CATLKTGGFYGYTF. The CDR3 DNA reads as TGTGCCACCCTTAAGACAGGGGGATTCTATGGCTACACCTTC.

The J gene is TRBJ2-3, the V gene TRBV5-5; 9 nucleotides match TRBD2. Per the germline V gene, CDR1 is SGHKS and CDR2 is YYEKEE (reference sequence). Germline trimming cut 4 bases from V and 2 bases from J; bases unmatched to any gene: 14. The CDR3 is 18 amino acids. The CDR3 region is CASSPRLADDRLTDTQYF. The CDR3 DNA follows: TGTGCCAGCAGCCCCCGACTAGCGGACGATCGACTCACAGATACGCAGTATTTT. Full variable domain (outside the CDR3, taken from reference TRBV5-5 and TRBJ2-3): DAGVTQSPTHLIKTRGQQVTLRCSPISGHKSVSWYQQVLGQGPQFIFQYYEKEERGRGNFPDRFSARQFPNYSSELNVNALLLGDSALYLCASSPRLADDRLTDTQYFGPGTRLTVL.

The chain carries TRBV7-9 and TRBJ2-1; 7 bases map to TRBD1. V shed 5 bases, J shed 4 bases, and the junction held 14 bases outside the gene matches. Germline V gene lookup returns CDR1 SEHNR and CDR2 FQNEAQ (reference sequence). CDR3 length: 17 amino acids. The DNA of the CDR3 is TGTGCCAGCAGCCCCCGTGAGGCGAGGGGGCTATACAATGAGCAGTTCTTC. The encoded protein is CASSPREARGLYNEQFF.

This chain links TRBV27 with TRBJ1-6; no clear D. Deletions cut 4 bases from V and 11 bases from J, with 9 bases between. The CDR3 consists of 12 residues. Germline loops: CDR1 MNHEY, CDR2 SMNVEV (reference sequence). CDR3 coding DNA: TGTGCCAGCAGTTCCGGCGTAACACCCCTCCACTTT. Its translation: CASSSGVTPLHF.